This T cell receptor (beta chain) was obtained from a study of T cells in Graves' hyperthyroidism and ophthalmopathy. This clonotype was seen more than once but under ten times. The antigen remains undetermined. Overall study findings and caveats: Through a model of 13 V-J features, ophthalmopathy was separated from stable hyperthyroidism. Most thyroid clonotypes expanded above 0.001 were also detected in blood.

The source material, RNA transcripts, was used to amplify TCR beta CDR3 regions. The HTBI primer set served for first-round RT-PCR of the TCR CDR3. TCRdb fed the multiplex PCR reads into MiXCR, producing one record per CDR3 protein. The data contain some 550,000 distinct CDR3 sequences, roughly 16% of them singletons. CDR1 is MNHEY, CDR2 SVGEGT, per germline. The CDR3 totals 11 residues. V was shortened by 7 bases and J by 5 bases, with 8 bases between the two germline ends. The clonotype originates from a woman in her forties with Graves' ophthalmopathy. Sample: blood. V is TRBV6-2 or TRBV6-3 and J is TRBJ2-5; D call uncertain. CDR3 sequence: CASISGETQYF. The CDR3 coding sequence is TGTGCCAGCATAAGTGGCGAGACCCAGTACTTC.